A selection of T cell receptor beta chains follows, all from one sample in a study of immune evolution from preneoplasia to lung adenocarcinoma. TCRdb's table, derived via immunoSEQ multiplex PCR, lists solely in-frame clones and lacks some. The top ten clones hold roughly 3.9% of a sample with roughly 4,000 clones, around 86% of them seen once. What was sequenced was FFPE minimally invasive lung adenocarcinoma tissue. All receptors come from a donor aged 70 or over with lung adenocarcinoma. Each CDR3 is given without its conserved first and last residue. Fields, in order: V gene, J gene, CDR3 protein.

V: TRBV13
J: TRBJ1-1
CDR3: ASSLARQGKNTEAF

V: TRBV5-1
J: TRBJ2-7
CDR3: ASSTTPAGGSYEQY

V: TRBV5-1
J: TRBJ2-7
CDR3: ASSPGLLSYEQY

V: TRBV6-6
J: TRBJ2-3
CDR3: ASSYTRPNTQY

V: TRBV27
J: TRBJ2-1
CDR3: ASRVPDRYNEQF

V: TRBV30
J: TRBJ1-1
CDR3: AWAGFMNTEAF

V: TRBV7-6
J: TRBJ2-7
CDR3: ASSFSGGGEQY

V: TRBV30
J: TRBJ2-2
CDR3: AAAVANTGELF

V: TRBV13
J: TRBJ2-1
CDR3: ASSLGRVYNEQF

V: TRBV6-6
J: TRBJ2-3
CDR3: ASSSRAGVDTDTQY

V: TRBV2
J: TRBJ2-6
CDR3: ASSGRSELSGANVLT

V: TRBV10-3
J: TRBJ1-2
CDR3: AITQEQGAHYGYT

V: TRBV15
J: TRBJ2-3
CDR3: ATSRIDSTDTQY

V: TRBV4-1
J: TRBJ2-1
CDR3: ASSQLFTSTYNEQF

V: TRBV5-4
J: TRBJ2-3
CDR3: ASSEGVTQY

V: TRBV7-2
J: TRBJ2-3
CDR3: ASSSRPGTSTDTQY

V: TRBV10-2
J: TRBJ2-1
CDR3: ASRSGGGNEQF

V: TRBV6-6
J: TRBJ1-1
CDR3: ASNHGQGAIEAF

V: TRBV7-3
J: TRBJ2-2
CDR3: ASSPRTVGGELF

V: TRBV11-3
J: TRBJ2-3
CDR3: ASSLGGTSGSYDTQY

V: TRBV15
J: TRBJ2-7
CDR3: ATSRGTGVHEQY

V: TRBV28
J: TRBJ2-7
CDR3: VVTSNNEQY

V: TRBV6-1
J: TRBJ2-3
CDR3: ASSGAGGRTDTQY

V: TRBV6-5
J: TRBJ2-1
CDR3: ASSYYRGQDYNEQF

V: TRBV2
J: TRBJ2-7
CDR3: ASSSGVDEQY

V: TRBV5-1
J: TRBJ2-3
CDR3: ASSLWPGQGTDTQY

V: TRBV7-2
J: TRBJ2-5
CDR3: ASSLQVGAGETQY

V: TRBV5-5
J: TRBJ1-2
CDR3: ASSVSQAYGYT

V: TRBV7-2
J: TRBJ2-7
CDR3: ASSADYLTYEQY

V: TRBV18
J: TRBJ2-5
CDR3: ASSRTGGETQY

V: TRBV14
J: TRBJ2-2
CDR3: ASSPPTGIRAGELF

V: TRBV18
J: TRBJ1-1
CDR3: ASSPGEAEAF

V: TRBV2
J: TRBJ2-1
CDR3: ASSGTYNEQF

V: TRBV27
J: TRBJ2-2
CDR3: ASSPDRGVTGELF

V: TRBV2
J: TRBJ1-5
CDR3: ASSESGYQPQH

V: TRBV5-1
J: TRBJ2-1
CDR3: ASSLGTYNEQF

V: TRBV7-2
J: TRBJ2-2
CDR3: ASSLGQGFGELF

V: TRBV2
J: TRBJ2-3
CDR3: ASSRLITDTQY

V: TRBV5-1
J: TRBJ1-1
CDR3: ASSSSGGNTEAF

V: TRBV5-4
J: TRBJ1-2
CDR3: ASSLAEWGSYGYT

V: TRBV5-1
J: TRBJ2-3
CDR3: ASSLEVRGSTDTQY

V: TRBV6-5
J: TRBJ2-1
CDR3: ASSTGWSRWF

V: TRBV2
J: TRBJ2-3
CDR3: AIGTSGADTQY

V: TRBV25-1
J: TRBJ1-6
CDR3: ASSGRTGNSPLH

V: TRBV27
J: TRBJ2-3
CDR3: ASRVRQRMGSGTDTQY

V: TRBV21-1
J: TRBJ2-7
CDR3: ASSKVTHPGDEQY

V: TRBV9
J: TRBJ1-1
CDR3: ASGGGDWRGTEAF

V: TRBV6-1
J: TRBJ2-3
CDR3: ASRPGVLTDTQY

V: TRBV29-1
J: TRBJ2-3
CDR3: SVDFAAAGGGDTQY

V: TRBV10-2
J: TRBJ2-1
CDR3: ASSPIVYNEQF

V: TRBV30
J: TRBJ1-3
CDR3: AWSAIGNTIY

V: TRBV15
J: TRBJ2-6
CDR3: ATSANRGTGANVLT

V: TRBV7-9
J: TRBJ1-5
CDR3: ASSLNSDQPQH

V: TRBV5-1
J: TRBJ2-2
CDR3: ASSPPTGVKSGELF

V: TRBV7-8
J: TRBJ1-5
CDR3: ASSAGGNQPQH

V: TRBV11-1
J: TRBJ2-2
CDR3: AVPGTNRAGELF

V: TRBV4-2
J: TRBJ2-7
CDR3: ASSQELAELYEQY

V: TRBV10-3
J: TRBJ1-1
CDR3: AISDGGLGNTEAF

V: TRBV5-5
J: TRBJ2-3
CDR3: ASSLGTYTDTQY

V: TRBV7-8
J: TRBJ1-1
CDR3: ASSFTGTKNTEAF